The 2 T cell receptor beta chains in this list originate from one sample, sequenced in a study of regulatory T cells in long-lasting Graves disease. Construction of the TCR beta libraries employed iRepertoire HTBI primers in conjunction with Arm-PCR of CDR3 regions. One entry per CDR3 protein, called by TCRdb with MiXCR from the multiplex PCR reads. The table records roughly 470,000 distinct CDR3 sequences, around 20% of them present only once. Time point noted: persistent/refractory GD, antithyroid drugs over 5 years with positive TRAb. The TCR library was made from RNA that had been extracted from PBMCs in TRIzol. This specimen consisted of peripheral blood mononuclear cells (PBMCs), obtained when the disease was refractory, from a patient treated with antithyroid drugs. These receptors came from a female donor with Graves disease.

This chain uses TRBV5-1 with TRBJ2-7; D may correspond to TRBD1 or TRBD2 (5 bases each). This CDR3 contains 14 residues. Per germline, CDR1 SGHRS and CDR2 YFSETQ. Trimming took 3 bases from V and 5 from J, leaving 15 bases between them. CDR3 coding DNA: TGCGCCAGCAGCTACGTCGAGGGGTTCCACGAGCAGTACTTC. Translation: CASSYVEGFHEQYF.

This clonotype was counted a few times. V is TRBV19 and J is TRBJ1-4; TRBD1 aligns across 9 bases. The germline gives CDR1 LNHDA, CDR2 SQIVND (reference sequence). The CDR3 runs 14 residues. Germline trimming cut 7 bases from V and 8 bases from J; bases unmatched to any gene: 8. The CDR3 protein is CASNSQGAGEKLFF. The CDR3 region has the DNA TGTGCCAGTAACTCACAGGGGGCTGGCGAAAAACTGTTTTTT.